This TCR beta chain was sequenced in a study of blood T cell repertoires in COVID-19. Study information: The United States, Italy and Spain provided the acute and convalescent COVID-19 samples. Sample material is recorded as cDNA or gDNA derived from T cells, B-cell-depleted T cells, or PBMCs.

In the source study's methods: Amplification of reference gene primers was used by the study to estimate nucleated cell counts. Method: immunoSEQ multiplex PCR; TCRdb's copy keeps in-frame clones and lacks some. Clone size and V and J calls were adopted from that table, with D and trimming inferred from the DNA. The sample records over 200,000 clones, more than 85% being singletons. The germline V gene encodes CDR1 SGDLS and CDR2 YYNGEE. Trimming left V 2 bases short and J 5 bases short, with 8 bases between. The CDR3 is made up of 13 amino acids. The sample was peripheral blood. The chain carries TRBV9 and TRBJ2-1; a possible D gene is TRBD1 (5 bases). This TCR was recovered from a middle-aged man with active or convalescent COVID-19. CDR3 residues: CASSVRQNNEQFF. The CDR3 region has the DNA TGTGCCAGCAGCGTCCGACAGAACAATGAGCAGTTCTTC.